These 24 T cell receptor beta chains originate from one sample sequenced in a study of cytomegalovirus exposure and HLA in healthy donors. The primer mix had 60 Vbeta and 13 Jbeta primers. Generated by immunoSEQ multiplex PCR, the TCRdb table keeps only in-frame clones and is missing some. The table counts approximately 140,000 clones; roughly 1.6% lies in the top ten. Sequencing input: PBMCs. These receptors all come from a woman aged 45-65 years in good health and CMV-seronegative.

The chain has TRBV5-6 and TRBJ1-1; the D gene is possibly TRBD1 (6 bases). The germline V and J ends were trimmed by 3 bases and 5 bases, with 14 bases remaining between them. The CDR3 has 14 residues. Looked up from germline, CDR1 is SGHDT and CDR2 is YYEEEE. In DNA form, the CDR3 reads TGTGCCAGCAGCTGGGGGCGCGGGGGGACTGAAGCTTTCTTT. Protein: CASSWGRGGTEAFF.

The chain joins TRBV5-1 to TRBJ2-7, with TRBD1 matching over 12 bases. The CDR3 spans 14 residues. The germline V gene encodes CDR1 SGHRS and CDR2 YFSETQ. V gave up 4 bases and J gave up 5 bases; unmatched junction bases: 4. This chain's CDR3 is CASSRDRGQNEQYF. In nucleotides, the CDR3 is TGCGCCAGCAGCAGGGACAGGGGGCAAAACGAGCAGTACTTC. The complete variable domain, with remaining parts taken from reference TRBV5-1 and TRBJ2-7, reads KAGVTQTPRYLIKTRGQQVTLSCSPISGHRSVSWYQQTPGQGLQFLFEYFSETQRNKGNFPGRFSGRQFSNSRSEMNVSTLELGDSALYLCASSRDRGQNEQYFGPGTRLTVT.

The V and J genes are TRBV7-9 and TRBJ1-5; D is uncertain. This CDR3 is 13 amino acids long. Trimming shortened V by 1 base and J by 3 bases, and 4 bases separated the two germline ends. Germline lookup yields CDR1 SEHNR and CDR2 FQNEAQ (reference sequence). This CDR3 is CASSLDFNQPQHF. The CDR3 DNA is TGTGCCAGCAGCTTAGACTTCAATCAGCCCCAGCATTTT.

Here the CDR3 DNA reads TGTGCCAGTAGTCTCAGGGACAGGGCTGGCTACACCTTC. Protein product: CASSLRDRAGYTF. The V gene is TRBV19, the J gene TRBJ1-2; TRBD1 agrees at 9 bases. V was pared by 5 bases and J by 7 bases, with 5 bases of the junction left unmatched. Looked up from germline, CDR1 is LNHDA and CDR2 is SQIVND (reference sequence). This CDR3 spans 13 amino acids.

The chain joins TRBV4-1 to TRBJ2-1, with D perhaps TRBD1 (5 bases). Per the germline V gene, CDR1 is MGHRA and CDR2 is YSYEKL. The CDR3 spans 17 residues. The V gene lost 1 base and the J gene lost 6 bases, with 19 bases spanning the gap. The CDR3 region is CASSQGLARAVSNEQFF. The CDR3 DNA reads as TGCGCCAGCAGCCAAGGCCTGGCCAGGGCGGTGAGCAATGAGCAGTTCTTC.

The rearrangement links TRBV5-1 to TRBJ1-1, with D unresolved. Trimming stripped 0 bases from V and 0 bases from J, with 12 bases between. This CDR3 has 16 amino acids. Per the germline V gene, CDR1 is SGHRS and CDR2 is YFSETQ. The CDR3: CASSLELRHVNTEAFF. In DNA form, the CDR3 reads TGCGCCAGCAGCTTGGAGTTAAGACACGTGAACACTGAAGCTTTCTTT.

Written as DNA, the CDR3 is TGTGCCTGGCGGGGGCTAGCGGGAGACAATGAGCAGTTCTTC. Translated: CAWRGLAGDNEQFF. The genes are TRBV30 and TRBJ2-1, with 10 positions matching TRBD2. CDR3 length: 14 amino acids. Trimming at V came to 5 bases and at J to 5 bases, leaving 6 bases not matched to a gene. Germline CDR1 GTSNPN, CDR2 SVGIG (reference sequence).

The chain carries TRBV4-1 and TRBJ1-2; D is unresolved. V lost 1 base and J lost 5, with 8 bases in between. The CDR3 is made up of 13 amino acids. CDR1 and CDR2 from the germline V gene are MGHRA and YSYEKL. The DNA of the CDR3 is TGCGCCAGCAGCCAAGGCCCTATTTATGGCTACACCTTC. Its protein is CASSQGPIYGYTF.

This chain links TRBV7-7 with TRBJ1-1; no clear D gene. Trimming took off 5 bases at V and 0 bases at J, with 7 bases between the two ends. The length of the CDR3 is 13 residues. Germline-derived CDR1 and CDR2 are SSHAT and FNYEAQ (reference sequence). CDR3: CASSLRMNTEAFF. The CDR3 DNA reads as TGTGCCAGCAGCCTAAGAATGAACACTGAAGCTTTCTTT.

The gene calls are TRBV6-1 and TRBJ2-1; TRBD1 matches at 7 bases. This CDR3 is 13 amino acids long. Germline lookup yields CDR1 MNHNS and CDR2 SASEGT. Trimming at V came to 6 bases and at J to 6 bases, leaving 5 bases not matched to a gene. CDR3: CASSQGQFNEQFF. The CDR3 DNA sequence: TGTGCCAGCAGCCAGGGACAGTTCAATGAGCAGTTCTTC.

V and J are TRBV5-1 and TRBJ1-1; no reliable D call. Germline CDR1 SGHRS, CDR2 YFSETQ. Trimming took off 4 bases at V and 7 bases at J, with 11 bases between the two ends. This CDR3 is 12 amino acids long. CDR3 residues: CASSPWEGEAFF. As DNA, the CDR3 is TGCGCCAGCAGCCCGTGGGAGGGTGAAGCTTTCTTT.

The chain uses TRBV7-6 and TRBJ2-2; perhaps TRBD1 as D (6 bases). Trimming left V 3 bases short and J 7 bases short, with 9 bases between. CDR3 length equals 13 residues. In germline, CDR1 is SGHVS, CDR2 FNYEAQ. The CDR3 region is CASSFRGYGELFF. The CDR3 nucleotides read TGTGCCAGCAGCTTTAGGGGGTACGGGGAGCTGTTTTTT. The entire variable domain, with the rest obtained from reference TRBV7-6 and TRBJ2-2, is as follows: GAGVSQSPRYKVTKRGQDVALRCDPISGHVSLYWYRQALGQGPEFLTYFNYEAQQDKSGLPNDRFSAERPEGSISTLTIQRTEQRDSAMYRCASSFRGYGELFFGEGSRLTVL.

The J gene is TRBJ1-2, the V gene TRBV7-3, with 7 bases lining up with TRBD1. Per the germline V gene, CDR1 is SGHTA and CDR2 is FQGTGA. Trimming at V came to 5 bases and at J to 4 bases, leaving 7 bases not matched to a gene. CDR3 length equals 14 residues. In DNA, the CDR3 is TGTGCCAGCAGCCCCGACAGGGAAAGCTATGGCTACACCTTC. Its translation: CASSPDRESYGYTF.

The rearrangement joins TRBV4-2 to TRBJ1-4; 7 bases align to TRBD1. This CDR3 is built from 14 residues. Germline-derived CDR1 and CDR2 are LGHNA and YNFKEQ. With 4 bases clipped from V and 14 bases from J, the junction kept 13 bases outside the gene matches. CDR3 in amino acids: CASSLSSSGTELFF. The CDR3 nucleotides are TGTGCCAGCAGCCTCTCTTCCTCCGGGACAGAGCTGTTTTTT.

The rearrangement joins TRBV7-6 to TRBJ1-2; perhaps TRBD1 as D (5 bases). Germline-derived CDR1 and CDR2 are SGHVS and FNYEAQ. This CDR3 has 17 amino acids. Trimming cost V 2 bases and J 5 bases, with 21 bases left between them. CDR3 sequence (DNA): TGTGCCAGCAGCTTAAACCCTCGGGGGTCATCCGGTTATGGCTACACCTTC. Its protein is CASSLNPRGSSGYGYTF.

The rearrangement links TRBV28 to TRBJ2-7, with D perhaps matching TRBD1 (5 bases). The CDR3 has 15 amino acids. The germline V and J ends were trimmed by 5 bases and 2 bases, with 16 bases remaining between them. Germline-derived CDR1 and CDR2 are MDHEN and SYDVKM. CDR3 amino acids: CASSPSGRAAYEQYF. The CDR3 nucleotides are TGTGCCAGCAGTCCCTCGGGCAGGGCCGCCTACGAGCAGTACTTC.

The chain combines TRBV6-9 with TRBJ1-1, with a possible D match to TRBD1 (5 bases). Trimming pared 4 bases from V and 1 base from J, leaving 25 bases between. This CDR3 region has 19 residues. Germline values: CDR1 MNHGY, CDR2 SVAAGI. The CDR3 DNA follows: TGTGCCAGCAGTTCCAAAGTACGGGGGGTCGCAGGCCCGAACACTGAAGCTTTCTTT. Its protein is CASSSKVRGVAGPNTEAFF.

The chain joins TRBV28 to TRBJ1-1; a possible D gene is TRBD1 (6 bases). Trimming pared 2 bases from V and 1 base from J, leaving 17 bases between. Per germline, CDR1 MDHEN and CDR2 SYDVKM. There are 17 residues in the CDR3. The CDR3 loop is CASSLPSRTVKNTEAFF. In nucleotides, the CDR3 is TGTGCCAGCAGTTTACCTTCCCGGACAGTTAAGAACACTGAAGCTTTCTTT.

The chain carries TRBV4-3 and TRBJ1-6; D unresolved. Trimming removed 0 bases at V and 8 bases at J, with 11 bases between. CDR1 is LGHNA and CDR2 is YSLEER in the germline V gene. The CDR3 runs to 15 residues. Written as DNA, the CDR3 is TGCGCCAGCAGCCAAGATACGAGGGTGGATTCACCCCTCCACTTT. Protein: CASSQDTRVDSPLHF.

The CDR3 sequence: CAWSVSPAKQFF. The DNA of the CDR3 is TGTGCCTGGAGTGTAAGCCCCGCCAAGCAGTTCTTC. The chain is built from TRBV30 and TRBJ2-1; no reliable D call. Germline CDR1 and CDR2: GTSNPN and SVGIG (reference sequence). The CDR3 sequence is 12 residues long. Trimming took 0 bases from V and 11 from J, leaving 11 bases between them.

The chain employs TRBV10-3 and TRBJ2-1; TRBD2 might be the D (5 bases). The germline V gene has CDR1 ENHRY and CDR2 SYGVKD. CDR3 length: 12 residues. V gave up 6 bases and J gave up 10 bases, with 13 bases separating them. CDR3 coding DNA: TGTGCCATCAGCCCGCTGACGGGGGAGCAGTTCTTC. This encodes CAISPLTGEQFF.

The rearrangement joins TRBV5-1 to TRBJ1-1, with D unclear. The CDR3 is made up of 14 amino acids. Deletions cut 1 base from V and 0 bases from J, with 7 bases between. The germline CDR1 and CDR2 sequences are SGHRS and YFSETQ. As DNA, the CDR3 is TGCGCCAGCAGCTTGCGTAGCGTGAACACTGAAGCTTTCTTT. Translating gives CASSLRSVNTEAFF.

This chain's CDR3 is CASTTASSGNTIYF. CDR3 DNA: TGTGCCAGCACCACTGCGAGCTCTGGAAACACCATATATTTT. V gene TRBV13 combines with J gene TRBJ1-3; no definite D call. CDR3 length: 14 residues. The V end lost 7 bases, the J end lost 0 bases, and 10 bases lay between the germline ends. Germline V gene sequence: CDR1 PRHDT, CDR2 FYEKMQ (reference sequence).

V is TRBV7-2 and J is TRBJ1-3; D call uncertain. The CDR3 loop spans 18 amino acids. Germline-derived CDR1 and CDR2 are SGHTA and FQGNSA. V gave up 1 base and J gave up 0 bases, with 16 bases separating them. The chain's CDR3 is CASSLVGQSDSSGNTIYF. The CDR3 DNA sequence: TGTGCCAGCAGCTTAGTAGGTCAGAGCGATAGCTCTGGAAACACCATATATTTT.